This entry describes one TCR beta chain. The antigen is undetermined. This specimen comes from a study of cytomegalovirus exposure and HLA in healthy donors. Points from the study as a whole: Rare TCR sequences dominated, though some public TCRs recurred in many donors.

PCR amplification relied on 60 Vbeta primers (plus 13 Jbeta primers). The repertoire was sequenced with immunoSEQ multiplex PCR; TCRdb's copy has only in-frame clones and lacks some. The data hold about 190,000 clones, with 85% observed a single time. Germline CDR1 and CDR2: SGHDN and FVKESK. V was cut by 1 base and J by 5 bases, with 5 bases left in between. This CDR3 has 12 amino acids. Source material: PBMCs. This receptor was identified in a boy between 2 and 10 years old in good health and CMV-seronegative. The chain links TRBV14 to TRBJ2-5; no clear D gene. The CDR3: CASSQARETQYF. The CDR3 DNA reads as TGTGCCAGCAGCCAAGCGCGGGAGACCCAGTACTTC. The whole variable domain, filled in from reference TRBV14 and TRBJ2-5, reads EAGVTQFPSHSVIEKGQTVTLRCDPISGHDNLYWYRRVMGKEIKFLLHFVKESKQDESGMPNNRFLAERTGGTYSTLKVQPAELEDSGVYFCASSQARETQYFGPGTRLLVL.